Shown below are 10 T cell receptor beta chains from a single sample sequenced in a study of T cell changes during pregnancy in multiple sclerosis. The protocol was immunoSEQ multiplex PCR, while the TCRdb copy is restricted to in-frame clones and leaves out a portion. This sample yields some 43,000 clones, of which about 90% are seen a single time; about a tenth belongs to the top ten. The sequences come from CD8+ T cells from peripheral blood mononuclear cells, collected in the first trimester of pregnancy. The receptor set was obtained from a female donor with multiple sclerosis, enrolled in a pregnancy study.

The table lists this clone with a count of one. The chain has TRBV7-9 and TRBJ2-7, with D uncertain. The CDR3 has 16 amino acids. Germline V lookup: CDR1 SEHNR, CDR2 FQNEAQ (reference sequence). Trimming shortened V by 1 base and J by 2 bases, and 15 bases separated the two germline ends. The DNA of the CDR3 is TGTGCCAGCAGCTTAGTAGGTGGAGTAGGAACCTACGAGCAGTACTTC. Amino acid sequence: CASSLVGGVGTYEQYF.

The rearrangement joins TRBV27 to TRBJ2-1; D uncertain. CDR3 length equals 16 residues. Germline V gene data show CDR1 as MNHEY and CDR2 as SMNVEV (reference sequence). Trimming stripped 0 bases from V and 4 bases from J, with 13 bases between. The CDR3 DNA reads as TGTGCCAGCAGTTTATCCCAAACTTCCTTTTACAATGAGCAGTTCTTC. Translation gives CASSLSQTSFYNEQFF.

The rearrangement uses TRBV7-3 and TRBJ2-5; 8 nucleotides agree with TRBD1. The J segment lost 5 bases and the V segment lost 3 bases, leaving 8 bases of the junction unmatched. This CDR3 has 15 residues. Germline CDR1 reads SGHTA; CDR2 reads FQGTGA. The CDR3 coding sequence is TGTGCCAGCAGCTTCACAGGGGGTCCCGTGGAGACCCAGTACTTC. It yields the protein CASSFTGGPVETQYF.

V usage is TRBV25-1 and J usage is TRBJ2-1; weak D call: TRBD2 (5 bases). Germline assignment: CDR1 MGHDK and CDR2 SYGVNS. The CDR3 sequence is 14 residues long. The germline V and J ends were trimmed by 0 bases and 8 bases, with 11 bases remaining between them. The CDR3 loop is CASSEYEGGDEQFF. CDR3 nucleotide sequence: TGTGCCAGCAGTGAATATGAGGGTGGCGATGAGCAGTTCTTC.

The J gene is TRBJ2-7, the V gene TRBV27, with TRBD2 matching 9 bases. Germline CDR1 is MNHEY and CDR2 is SMNVEV (reference sequence). V dropped 7 bases and J dropped 7; count of bases not matched to a gene: 11. This CDR3 is 14 amino acids long. The CDR3 sequence: CASNPSGDPGEQYF. In DNA, the CDR3 is TGTGCCAGCAACCCTAGCGGGGACCCCGGAGAGCAGTACTTC.

V gene TRBV4-3 combines with J gene TRBJ1-1; 8 nucleotides align to TRBD1. The CDR3 runs 18 residues. Germline V gene sequence: CDR1 LGHNA, CDR2 YSLEER. The junction had 13 bases not matched to a gene; V was cut back by 3 bases and J by 1 base. CDR3 residues: CASSHVLGTGTENTEAFF. The CDR3 nucleotides are TGCGCCAGCAGCCATGTATTGGGGACAGGCACAGAGAACACTGAAGCTTTCTTT.

This chain joins TRBV19 and TRBJ2-7, with 8 nucleotides matching TRBD1. CDR1 is LNHDA and CDR2 is SQIVND in the germline V gene (reference sequence). This CDR3 comprises 15 residues. V trimming: 4 bases; J trimming: 5 bases; junction bases outside the gene matches: 10. The CDR3 DNA is TGTGCCAGTAGTACCACCGGACAGGGAGGAAACGAGCAGTACTTC. Translated, it gives CASSTTGQGGNEQYF.

The chain joins TRBV7-3 to TRBJ2-6; 8 nucleotides line up with TRBD1. This CDR3 has 20 amino acids. Germline V gene lookup returns CDR1 SGHTA and CDR2 FQGTGA. The V and J ends lost 1 base and 0 bases, in that order; junction bases with no gene match: 11. The CDR3 nucleotides read TGTGCCAGCAGCTTAAAAACCCCGACAGGGGTAGACTCTGGGGCCAACGTCCTGACTTTC. Translating gives CASSLKTPTGVDSGANVLTF.

The chain recombines TRBV19 with TRBJ1-6, with no clear D. The CDR3 is made up of 15 amino acids. Germline loops: CDR1 LNHDA, CDR2 SQIVND (reference sequence). Deletions cut 7 bases from V and 2 bases from J, with 12 bases between. The CDR3 reads CASTVGETYNSPLHF. The CDR3 region has the DNA TGTGCCAGTACCGTGGGAGAAACCTATAATTCACCCCTCCACTTT.

The chain is built from TRBV4-2 and TRBJ1-2; D is uncertain. V shed 0 bases and J shed 5 bases, with 19 bases lying between them. The germline V gene encodes CDR1 LGHNA and CDR2 YNFKEQ. This CDR3 has 17 amino acids. This CDR3 reads CASSQEEDLILAYGYTF. The CDR3 DNA sequence: TGTGCCAGCAGCCAAGAGGAGGATCTGATTTTAGCTTATGGCTACACCTTC.